This T cell receptor (beta chain) stems from a study of regulatory T cells in long-lasting Graves disease (dated by TCRdb to the early 2020s). For context, the study as a whole: To count as having persistent Graves' disease, a patient had to have received antithyroid drug treatment for over 5 years with TSH receptor autoantibodies remaining persistently positive. On average, persistent Graves' disease patients in the clinical cohort had been on antithyroid drugs for around 9.5 years. Peripheral blood TCR sequencing and RNA sequencing compared persistent Graves' disease patients with newly diagnosed Graves' disease patients. The study took place in China and was registered as a clinical trial. A total of around 35 samples were covered by TCR sequencing, comprising approximately 13 persistent and roughly 20 newly diagnosed Graves' disease patients.

Remarks on this clonotype: What this receptor recognizes is not known. No base quality information exists; no much larger clone differs at one position.

Relative to germline, V is missing 5 bases and J is missing 0 bases, with 7 bases of the junction outside any gene match. CDR1 and CDR2 are read off the germline V gene as SGHTA and FQGNSA. The CDR3 goes from the cysteine to the phenylalanine over 17 residues. Of all the DNA, just the CDR3 is kept, 51 bases in frame from base 1. The library relied on multiplex PCR. Reads for this sample came from an Illumina HiSeq 4000. TCR beta libraries were built with iRepertoire HTBI primers and Arm-PCR amplification of CDR3 regions. PCR products were gel purified before sequencing. Per the authors' processing: A total of 62 TRBV and some 13 TRBJ segments were identified across samples and were used for gene usage analysis of CDR3 amino acid clonotypes. Filtered high-quality paired reads were merged into contigs using COPE and FqMerger. BLAST was used to align contigs to IMGT TRBV, TRBD and TRBJ reference genes, with CDR3 defined following IMGT. Clonotypes above 0.1% frequency were classified as highly expanded clones. Repertoire diversity was measured by Shannon entropy, and V-J evenness by the Gini coefficient. A clonotype found in more than one individual was treated as public. Clones were called with MiXCR by TCRdb after fastp trimmed the public reads at Q25, and only in-frame beta chains were retained. Rows with one shared CDR3 protein collapse into an entry with the most common genes and DNA. The V and J calls reflect TCRdb's pipeline rather than the authors' work. The sample has a few hundred thousand distinct CDR3 sequences on record, 23% of them singletons. In total, the top ten clones hold 26% of the sample.

The label giving this sample's time point can be read as: persistent/refractory GD, antithyroid drugs over 5 years with positive TRAb. RNA was extracted from PBMCs in TRIzol for both TCR sequencing and RNA sequencing. The diagnosis of Graves' disease was made according to American Thyroid Association guidelines. Patients were recruited from an endocrinology department in Xi'an, China. From each patient, around 9 milliliters of peripheral blood was collected into an EDTA anticoagulant tube. Ficoll Paque Plus density gradient separation was used to isolate PBMCs, and no additional T cell sorting was done. An Agilent 2100 Bioanalyzer and agarose gel were used to check RNA quality, and a NanoDrop 2000 was used to measure RNA concentration. The paper as a whole reports these results and caveats: Compared with newly diagnosed patients, persistent Graves' disease patients had lower TCR Shannon entropy and fewer highly expanded clones, which suggests clonal expansion. Patients with persistent disease shared more public clonotypes (around 2,700) than newly diagnosed patients did (966). TRBV28, TRBJ1-2 and TRBJ2-5 were preferentially used in persistent disease, while TRBV20-1 and TRBJ2-1 were favored in newly diagnosed disease. As a limitation, the authors acknowledged that the small sample size may reduce accuracy. Peripheral blood alone was examined, since thyroid tissue, which constituted the primary lesion, could not be accessed. Sequencing and analysis were restricted to the TCR beta chain.

The TCR comes from a female donor with Graves disease. Here the chain combines TRBV7-2 and TRBJ1-5; 10 central bases correspond to TRBD1. The sample consisted of peripheral blood mononuclear cells (PBMCs), taken when the disease was refractory, from a patient treated with antithyroid drugs. The CDR3 in this case is CASSTRTGGYSNQPQHF. The base sequence is TGTGCCAGCAGCACCCGGACAGGGGGATATAGCAATCAGCCCCAGCATTTT.